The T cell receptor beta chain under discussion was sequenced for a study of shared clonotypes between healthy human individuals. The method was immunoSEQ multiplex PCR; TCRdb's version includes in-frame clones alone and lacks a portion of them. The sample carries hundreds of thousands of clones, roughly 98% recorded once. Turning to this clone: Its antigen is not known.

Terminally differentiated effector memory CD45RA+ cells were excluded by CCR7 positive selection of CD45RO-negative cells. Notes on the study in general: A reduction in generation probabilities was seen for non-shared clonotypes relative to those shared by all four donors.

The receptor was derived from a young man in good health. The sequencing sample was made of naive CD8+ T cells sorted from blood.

The CDR3 region has the DNA TGTGCCAGCAGCCTTACCCCAAGGGACACCAACTCTGGGGCCAACGTCCTGACTTTC. It is translated as CASSLTPRDTNSGANVLTF. This chain joins TRBV7-3 and TRBJ2-6; possibly TRBD1 for D (6 bases). The CDR3 totals 19 residues. Germline CDR1 SGHTA, CDR2 FQGTGA. The germline V and J ends were trimmed by 5 bases and 0 bases, with 20 bases remaining between them.